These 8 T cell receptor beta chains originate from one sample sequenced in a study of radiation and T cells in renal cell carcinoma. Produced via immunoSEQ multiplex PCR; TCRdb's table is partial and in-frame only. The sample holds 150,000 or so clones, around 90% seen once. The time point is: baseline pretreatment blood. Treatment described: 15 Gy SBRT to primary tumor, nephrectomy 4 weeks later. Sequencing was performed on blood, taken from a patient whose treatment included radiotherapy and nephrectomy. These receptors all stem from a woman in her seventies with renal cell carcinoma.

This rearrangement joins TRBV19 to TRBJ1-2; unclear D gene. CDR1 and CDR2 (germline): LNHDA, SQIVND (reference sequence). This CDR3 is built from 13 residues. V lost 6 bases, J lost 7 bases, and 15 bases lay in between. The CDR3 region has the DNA TGTGCCAGTAGCCGAGATGGGTCTGCTGGCTACACCTTC. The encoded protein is CASSRDGSAGYTF.

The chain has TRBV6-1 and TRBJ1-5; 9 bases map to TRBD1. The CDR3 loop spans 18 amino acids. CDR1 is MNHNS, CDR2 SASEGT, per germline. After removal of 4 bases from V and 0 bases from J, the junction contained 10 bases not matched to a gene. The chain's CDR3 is CASSVPTGGVNSNQPQHF. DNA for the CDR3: TGTGCCAGCAGTGTACCTACAGGGGGCGTAAATAGCAATCAGCCCCAGCATTTT.

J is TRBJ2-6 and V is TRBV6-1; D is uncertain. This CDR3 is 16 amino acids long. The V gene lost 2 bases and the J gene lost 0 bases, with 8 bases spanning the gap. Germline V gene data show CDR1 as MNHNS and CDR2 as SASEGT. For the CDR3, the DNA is TGTGCCAGCAGTGAACTCTCGTACTCTGGGGCCAACGTCCTGACTTTC. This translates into CASSELSYSGANVLTF.

The CDR3, as DNA: TGTGCCAGCAGCCTTGGGGCATTCTCTGGAAACACCATATATTTT. Its translation: CASSLGAFSGNTIYF. The V call is TRBV7-2, the J call TRBJ1-3; D might be TRBD1 (5 bases). Germline V gene lookup returns CDR1 SGHTA and CDR2 FQGNSA. The germline V and J ends were trimmed by 5 bases and 0 bases, with 11 bases remaining between them. CDR3 length equals 15 residues.

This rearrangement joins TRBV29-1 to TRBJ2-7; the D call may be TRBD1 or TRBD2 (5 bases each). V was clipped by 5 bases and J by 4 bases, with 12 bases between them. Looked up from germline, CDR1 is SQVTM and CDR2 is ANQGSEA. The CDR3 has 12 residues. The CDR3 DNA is TGCAGCGTTAGAGGGACGCCTTACGAGCAGTACTTC. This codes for CSVRGTPYEQYF.

This CDR3 reads CSAEGNEKLFF. CDR3 coding DNA: TGCAGTGCCGAAGGGAACGAAAAACTGTTTTTT. This chain uses TRBV20-1 with TRBJ1-4, with D hard to call. Trimming shortened V by 6 bases and J by 8 bases, and 10 bases separated the two germline ends. The CDR3 loop spans 11 amino acids. Germline lookup yields CDR1 DFQATT and CDR2 SNEGSKA (reference sequence).

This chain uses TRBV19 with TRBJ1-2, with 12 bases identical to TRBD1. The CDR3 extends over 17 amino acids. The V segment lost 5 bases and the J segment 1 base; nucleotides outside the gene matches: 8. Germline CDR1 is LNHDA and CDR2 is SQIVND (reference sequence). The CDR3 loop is CASSATGTGGNNYGYTF. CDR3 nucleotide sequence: TGTGCCAGTAGTGCGACCGGGACAGGGGGCAATAACTATGGCTACACCTTC. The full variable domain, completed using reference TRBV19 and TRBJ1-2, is DGGITQSPKYLFRKEGQNVTLSCEQNLNHDAMYWYRQDPGQGLRLIYYSQIVNDFQKGDIAEGYSVSREKKESFPLTVTSAQKNPTAFYLCASSATGTGGNNYGYTFGSGTRLTVV.

The CDR3 region has the DNA TGTGCCAGCAGCCTCCTGGGTGGGGGCTACACCTTC. Its protein product is CASSLLGGGYTF. This chain links TRBV6-6 with TRBJ1-2, with D uncertain. The CDR3 is made up of 12 amino acids. The V gene's germline CDR1 is MNHNY and CDR2 SVGAGI (reference sequence). Trimming removed 6 bases at V and 8 bases at J, with 13 bases between.